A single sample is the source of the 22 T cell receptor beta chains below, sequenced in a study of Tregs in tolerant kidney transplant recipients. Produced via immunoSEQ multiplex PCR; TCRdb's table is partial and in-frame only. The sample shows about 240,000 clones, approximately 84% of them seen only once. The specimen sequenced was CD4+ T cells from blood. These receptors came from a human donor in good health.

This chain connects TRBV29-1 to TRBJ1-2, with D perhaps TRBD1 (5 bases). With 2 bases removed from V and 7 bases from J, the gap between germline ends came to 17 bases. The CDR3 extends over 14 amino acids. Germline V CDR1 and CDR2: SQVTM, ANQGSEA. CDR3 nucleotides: TGCAGCGTTGAAAGGGGCGACAGATCCGGTGGCTACACCTTC. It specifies CSVERGDRSGGYTF.

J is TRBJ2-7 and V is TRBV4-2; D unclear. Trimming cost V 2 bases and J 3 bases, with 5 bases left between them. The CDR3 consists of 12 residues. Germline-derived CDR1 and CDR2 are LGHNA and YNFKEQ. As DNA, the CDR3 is TGTGCCAGCAGCCAAAACGGCTACGAGCAGTACTTC. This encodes CASSQNGYEQYF.

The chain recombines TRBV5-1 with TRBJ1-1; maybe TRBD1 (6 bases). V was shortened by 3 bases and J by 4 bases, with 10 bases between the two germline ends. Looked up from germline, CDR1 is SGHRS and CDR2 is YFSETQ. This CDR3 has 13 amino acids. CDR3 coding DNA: TGCGCCAGCAGCTGGGGGCAGGCCACTGAAGCTTTCTTT. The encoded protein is CASSWGQATEAFF. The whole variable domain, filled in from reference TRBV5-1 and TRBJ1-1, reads KAGVTQTPRYLIKTRGQQVTLSCSPISGHRSVSWYQQTPGQGLQFLFEYFSETQRNKGNFPGRFSGRQFSNSRSEMNVSTLELGDSALYLCASSWGQATEAFFGQGTRLTVV.

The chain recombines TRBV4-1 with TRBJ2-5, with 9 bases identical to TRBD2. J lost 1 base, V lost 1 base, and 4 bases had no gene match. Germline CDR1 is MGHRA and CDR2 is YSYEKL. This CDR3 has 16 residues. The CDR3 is CASSQVWRGGQETQYF. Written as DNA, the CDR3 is TGCGCCAGCAGCCAAGTATGGCGGGGGGGCCAAGAGACCCAGTACTTC.

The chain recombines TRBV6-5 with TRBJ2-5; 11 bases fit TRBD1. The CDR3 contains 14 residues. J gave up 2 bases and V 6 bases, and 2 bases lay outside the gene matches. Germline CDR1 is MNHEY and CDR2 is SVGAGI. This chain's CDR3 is CASSWDRGQETQYF. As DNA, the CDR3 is TGTGCCAGCAGCTGGGACAGGGGGCAAGAGACCCAGTACTTC.

CDR3 sequence (DNA): TGTGCCAGCAGCCTGCGGGGGACACAGAACACTGAAGCTTTCTTT. It specifies CASSLRGTQNTEAFF. The rearrangement links TRBV7-9 to TRBJ1-1; the D gene is possibly TRBD1 (6 bases). The CDR3 runs to 15 residues. Germline loops: CDR1 SEHNR, CDR2 FQNEAQ (reference sequence). V was pared by 5 bases and J by 1 base, with 14 bases between. Drawing the rest from reference TRBV7-9 and TRBJ1-1, the complete variable domain is DTGVSQNPRHKITKRGQNVTFRCDPISEHNRLYWYRQTLGQGPEFLTYFQNEAQLEKSRLLSDRFSAERPKGSFSTLEIQRTEQGDSAMYLCASSLRGTQNTEAFFGQGTRLTVV.

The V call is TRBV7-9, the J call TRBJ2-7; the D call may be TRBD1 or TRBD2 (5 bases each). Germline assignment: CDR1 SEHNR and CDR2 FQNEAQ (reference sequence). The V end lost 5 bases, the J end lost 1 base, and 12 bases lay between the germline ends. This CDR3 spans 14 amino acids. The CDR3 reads CASSREGSSYEQYF. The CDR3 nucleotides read TGTGCCAGCAGCCGTGAGGGGTCTTCCTACGAGCAGTACTTC.

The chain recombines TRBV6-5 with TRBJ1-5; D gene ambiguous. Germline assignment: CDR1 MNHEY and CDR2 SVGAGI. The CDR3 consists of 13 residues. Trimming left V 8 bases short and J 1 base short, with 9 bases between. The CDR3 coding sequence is TGTGCCAGCGGTCGCCAGAGCAATCAGCCCCAGCATTTT. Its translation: CASGRQSNQPQHF.

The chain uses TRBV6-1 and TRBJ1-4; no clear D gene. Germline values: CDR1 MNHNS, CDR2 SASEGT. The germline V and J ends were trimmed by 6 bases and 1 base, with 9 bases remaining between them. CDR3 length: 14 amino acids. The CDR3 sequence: CASSARQTNEKLFF. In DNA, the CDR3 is TGTGCCAGCAGCGCCAGGCAAACTAATGAAAAACTGTTTTTT.

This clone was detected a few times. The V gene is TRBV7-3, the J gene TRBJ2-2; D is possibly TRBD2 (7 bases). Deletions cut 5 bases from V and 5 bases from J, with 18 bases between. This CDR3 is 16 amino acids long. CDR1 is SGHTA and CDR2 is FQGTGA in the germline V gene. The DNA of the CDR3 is TGTGCCAGCAGCCCCGCAGGGAGGGGGGTAACCGGGGAGCTGTTTTTT. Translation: CASSPAGRGVTGELFF. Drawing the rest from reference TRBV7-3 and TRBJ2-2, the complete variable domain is GAGVSQTPSNKVTEKGKYVELRCDPISGHTALYWYRQSLGQGPEFLIYFQGTGAADDSGLPNDRFFAVRPEGSVSTLKIQRTERGDSAVYLCASSPAGRGVTGELFFGEGSRLTVL.

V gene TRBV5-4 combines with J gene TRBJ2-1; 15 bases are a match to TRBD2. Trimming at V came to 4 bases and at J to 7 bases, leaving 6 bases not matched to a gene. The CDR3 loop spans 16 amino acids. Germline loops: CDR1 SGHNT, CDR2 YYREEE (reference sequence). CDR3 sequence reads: CASSQGTSGGWNEQFF. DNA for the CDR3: TGTGCCAGCAGCCAGGGGACTAGCGGGGGGTGGAATGAGCAGTTCTTC. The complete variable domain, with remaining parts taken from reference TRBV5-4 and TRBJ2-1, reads ETGVTQSPTHLIKTRGQQVTLRCSSQSGHNTVSWYQQALGQGPQFIFQYYREEENGRGNFPPRFSGLQFPNYSSELNVNALELDDSALYLCASSQGTSGGWNEQFFGPGTRLTVL.

For the CDR3, the DNA is TGTGCCAGCAGCTCAGGGGTACGCTCCTACAATGAGCAGTTCTTC. This codes for CASSSGVRSYNEQFF. V and J are TRBV7-2 and TRBJ2-1; D is perhaps TRBD1 (6 bases). The germline V gene has CDR1 SGHTA and CDR2 FQGNSA. Trimming left V 4 bases short and J 0 bases short, with 10 bases between. The CDR3 totals 15 residues.

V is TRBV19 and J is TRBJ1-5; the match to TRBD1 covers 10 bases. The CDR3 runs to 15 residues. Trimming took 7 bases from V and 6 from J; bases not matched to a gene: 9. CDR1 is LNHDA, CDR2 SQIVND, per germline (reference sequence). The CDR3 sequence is CASTEGTGEGQPQHF. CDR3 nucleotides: TGTGCCAGTACCGAGGGGACAGGGGAAGGTCAGCCCCAGCATTTT.

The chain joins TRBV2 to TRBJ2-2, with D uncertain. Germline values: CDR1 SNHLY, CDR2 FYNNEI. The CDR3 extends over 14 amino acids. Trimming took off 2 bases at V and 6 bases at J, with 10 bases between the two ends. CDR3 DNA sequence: TGTGCCAGCAGTGAACGTGGGTTCGCCGGGGAGCTGTTTTTT. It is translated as CASSERGFAGELFF.

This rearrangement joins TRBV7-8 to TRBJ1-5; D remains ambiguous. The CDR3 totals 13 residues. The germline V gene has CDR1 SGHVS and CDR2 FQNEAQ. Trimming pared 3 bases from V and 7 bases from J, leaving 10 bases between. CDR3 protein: CASSLEGWQPQHF. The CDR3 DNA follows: TGTGCCAGCAGCTTGGAGGGTTGGCAGCCCCAGCATTTT.

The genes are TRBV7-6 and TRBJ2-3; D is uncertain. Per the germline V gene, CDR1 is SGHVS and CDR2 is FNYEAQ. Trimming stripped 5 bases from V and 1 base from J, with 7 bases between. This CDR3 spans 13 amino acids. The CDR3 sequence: CASSPGRTDTQYF. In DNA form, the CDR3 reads TGTGCCAGCAGCCCGGGTCGCACAGATACGCAGTATTTT. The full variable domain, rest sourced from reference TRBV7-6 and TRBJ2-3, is GAGVSQSPRYKVTKRGQDVALRCDPISGHVSLYWYRQALGQGPEFLTYFNYEAQQDKSGLPNDRFSAERPEGSISTLTIQRTEQRDSAMYRCASSPGRTDTQYFGPGTRLTVL.

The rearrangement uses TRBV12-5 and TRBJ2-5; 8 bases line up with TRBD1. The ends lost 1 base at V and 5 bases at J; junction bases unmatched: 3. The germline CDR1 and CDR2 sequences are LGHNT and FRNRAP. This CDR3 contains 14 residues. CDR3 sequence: CASGLGDRRETQYF. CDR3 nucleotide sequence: TGTGCTAGTGGTTTGGGGGACAGGAGGGAGACCCAGTACTTC.

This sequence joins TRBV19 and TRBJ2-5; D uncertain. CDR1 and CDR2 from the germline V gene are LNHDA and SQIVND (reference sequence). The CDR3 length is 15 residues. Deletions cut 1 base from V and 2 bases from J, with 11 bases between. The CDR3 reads CASSIGQVRQETQYF. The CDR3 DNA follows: TGTGCCAGTAGTATAGGGCAGGTTCGGCAAGAGACCCAGTACTTC.

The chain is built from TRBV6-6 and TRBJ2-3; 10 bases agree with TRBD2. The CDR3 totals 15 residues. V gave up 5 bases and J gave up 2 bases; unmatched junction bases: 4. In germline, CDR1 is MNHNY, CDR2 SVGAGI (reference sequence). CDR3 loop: CASSILAGITDTQYF. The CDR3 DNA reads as TGTGCCAGCAGTATACTAGCGGGGATCACAGATACGCAGTATTTT.

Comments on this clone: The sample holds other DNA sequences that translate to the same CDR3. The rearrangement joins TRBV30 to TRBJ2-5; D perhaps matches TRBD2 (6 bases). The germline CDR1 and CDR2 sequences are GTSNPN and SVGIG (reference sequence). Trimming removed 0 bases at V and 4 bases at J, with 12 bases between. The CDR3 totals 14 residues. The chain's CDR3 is CAWSVTSLRETQYF. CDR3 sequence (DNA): TGTGCCTGGAGTGTGACTAGTCTACGAGAGACCCAGTACTTC.

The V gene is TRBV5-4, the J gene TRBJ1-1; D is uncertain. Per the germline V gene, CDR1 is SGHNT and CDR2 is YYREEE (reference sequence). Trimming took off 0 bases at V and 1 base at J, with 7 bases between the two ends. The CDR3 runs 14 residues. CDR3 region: CASSLGGKNTEAFF. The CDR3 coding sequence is TGTGCCAGCAGCTTGGGGGGTAAGAACACTGAAGCTTTCTTT.

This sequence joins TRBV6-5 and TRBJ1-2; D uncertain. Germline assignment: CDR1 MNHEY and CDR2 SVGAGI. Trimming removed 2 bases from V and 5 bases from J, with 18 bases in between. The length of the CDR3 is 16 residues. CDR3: CASSYGVTASFYGYTF. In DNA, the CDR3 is TGTGCCAGCAGTTACGGGGTCACCGCGTCCTTTTATGGCTACACCTTC.